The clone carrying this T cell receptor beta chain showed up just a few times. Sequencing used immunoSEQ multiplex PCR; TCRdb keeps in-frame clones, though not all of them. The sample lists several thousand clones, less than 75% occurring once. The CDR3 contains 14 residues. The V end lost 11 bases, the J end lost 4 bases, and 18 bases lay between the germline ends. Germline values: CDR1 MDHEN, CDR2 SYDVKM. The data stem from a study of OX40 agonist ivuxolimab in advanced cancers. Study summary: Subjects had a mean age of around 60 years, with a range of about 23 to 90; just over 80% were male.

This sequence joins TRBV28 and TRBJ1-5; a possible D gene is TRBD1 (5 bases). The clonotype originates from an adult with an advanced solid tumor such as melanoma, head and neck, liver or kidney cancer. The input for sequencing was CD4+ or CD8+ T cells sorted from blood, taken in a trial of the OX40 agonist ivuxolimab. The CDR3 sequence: CAAGTLWENQPQHF. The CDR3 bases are TGTGCCGCAGGGACCCTCTGGGAGAATCAGCCCCAGCATTTT.